Here is one T cell receptor beta chain with its context. Antigen specificity is unknown. The data were taken from a study of spatial heterogeneity in lung cancer. Regarding the study as a whole: For tumor T cells, estimated coverage reached only around 7% (alpha) and 11% to 15% (beta). Expanded intratumoral alpha and beta TCR counts tracked tumor mutation counts.

Time point of the sample: sample taken at primary tumor resection. The donors, more than 55 patients with untreated early-stage non-small cell lung cancer, provided the samples. Frozen PBMC, nontumor lung or tumor provided whole RNA, which was sequenced unsorted. Each TCR cDNA molecule bore a unique molecular identifier. TCRdb itself ran the 5' RACE reads through MiXCR, one entry per CDR3 protein. The sample yields around 10,000 distinct CDR3 sequences, approximately 6.3% seen once. This CDR3 region has 12 residues. Trimming shortened V by 5 bases and J by 10 bases, and 14 bases separated the two germline ends.

The TCR was taken from a female donor with early-stage non-small cell lung cancer. Material: lung tumor tissue, obtained at surgery. V gene TRBV12-3 or TRBV12-4 combines with J gene TRBJ1-1, with D uncertain. CDR3 in amino acids: CASSPSGFIAFF. CDR3 sequence (DNA): TGTGCCAGCAGTCCGTCGGGGTTTATAGCTTTCTTT.